A single sample gave rise to the 32 T cell receptor beta chains below, sequenced in a study of T-cell reconstitution after alpha-beta-depleted transplantation in children. Unique molecular identifiers were used to barcode this TCRbeta library. TCRdb ran MiXCR on the PCR reads and lists one entry per CDR3 protein. This table has fewer than 750,000 distinct CDR3 sequences, 23% appearing once. Sequencing was performed on PBMCs, mostly from graft donor cells, taken 360 days after TCRalphabeta/CD19-depleted stem cell transplant. These receptors all stem from a boy younger than two who had a stem cell transplant for acute myeloid leukemia, so the T cells may come from the graft donor.

V gene TRBV5-1 combines with J gene TRBJ2-3; D unclear. The CDR3 loop spans 15 amino acids. Germline V lookup: CDR1 SGHRS, CDR2 YFSETQ. Trimming left V 0 bases short and J 3 bases short, with 11 bases between. CDR3 sequence: CASSLEGTGTDTQYF. CDR3 DNA: TGCGCCAGCAGCTTGGAGGGTACCGGGACAGATACGCAGTATTTT.

This chain joins TRBV5-1 and TRBJ2-6; D is unclear. The CDR3 consists of 16 residues. Germline assignment: CDR1 SGHRS and CDR2 YFSETQ. V dropped 4 bases and J dropped 0 bases, with 11 bases sitting between them. The CDR3 here is CASSPALDSGANVLTF. CDR3 in DNA: TGCGCCAGCAGCCCCGCATTAGACTCTGGGGCCAACGTCCTGACTTTC. Full variable domain (rest looked up from reference TRBV5-1 and TRBJ2-6): KAGVTQTPRYLIKTRGQQVTLSCSPISGHRSVSWYQQTPGQGLQFLFEYFSETQRNKGNFPGRFSGRQFSNSRSEMNVSTLELGDSALYLCASSPALDSGANVLTFGAGSRLTVL.

V gene TRBV4-3 combines with J gene TRBJ2-3; D unclear. Trimming shortened V by 0 bases and J by 6 bases, and 13 bases separated the two germline ends. From germline, CDR1 is LGHNA and CDR2 YSLEER. The CDR3 has 15 amino acids. CDR3 protein: CASSQDRDPMDTQYF. CDR3 sequence (DNA): TGCGCCAGCAGCCAAGATAGGGATCCTATGGATACGCAGTATTTT.

There are a few counts of this clonotype. The gene calls are TRBV29-1 and TRBJ2-3; possible D gene TRBD2, 6 bases. Trimming took 4 bases from V and 4 from J, leaving 24 bases between them. The CDR3 runs to 17 residues. The germline V gene encodes CDR1 SQVTM and CDR2 ANQGSEA. Written as DNA, the CDR3 is TGCAGCGTTGGAAATGGCGGGATAGGATTCTCCTCAGATACGCAGTATTTT. Its protein product is CSVGNGGIGFSSDTQYF.

At least ten counts were recorded for this clonotype. V and J are TRBV5-1 and TRBJ2-1; no definite D call. The CDR3 runs 12 residues. Germline CDR1 is SGHRS and CDR2 is YFSETQ. The V end lost 6 bases, the J end lost 5 bases, and 9 bases lay between the germline ends. The CDR3 region has the DNA TGCGCCAGCATGCGCGCAGACAATGAGCAGTTCTTC. Translating it yields CASMRADNEQFF.

CDR3 DNA sequence: TGCAGCGTTGGGACAGGGGGCAGGGAGCTGTTTTTT. The encoded protein is CSVGTGGRELFF. The rearrangement joins TRBV29-1 to TRBJ2-2, with 11 nucleotides matching TRBD1. The CDR3 is 12 residues long. The germline V gene has CDR1 SQVTM and CDR2 ANQGSEA. V lost 4 bases to trimming and J lost 9 bases; unmatched junction nucleotides: 1.

The chain uses TRBV10-1 and TRBJ1-4, with 8 bases that match TRBD1. CDR3 length: 13 amino acids. Trimming removed 6 bases from V and 7 bases from J; junction bases left unmatched: 4. Germline V gene sequence: CDR1 WNHNN, CDR2 SYGVQD (reference sequence). CDR3 amino acids: CASSEDRVEKLFF. The CDR3 DNA reads TGCGCCAGCAGCGAGGACAGGGTTGAAAAACTGTTTTTT.

The V gene is TRBV7-2, the J gene TRBJ2-3; no clear D. Trimming took 0 bases from V and 2 from J, leaving 9 bases between them. Germline V gene sequence: CDR1 SGHTA, CDR2 FQGNSA. The CDR3 spans 15 residues. The chain's CDR3 is CASSLAVHYTDTQYF. Written as DNA, the CDR3 is TGTGCCAGCAGCTTAGCTGTCCACTACACAGATACGCAGTATTTT.

V is TRBV7-9 and J is TRBJ1-3, with D unresolved. The CDR3 totals 12 residues. Germline V CDR1 and CDR2: SEHNR, FQNEAQ (reference sequence). V was shortened by 11 bases and J by 3 bases, with 11 bases between the two germline ends. CDR3 in DNA: TGTGCCGGCTGGGCAGGTGGAAACACCATATATTTT. This gives the protein CAGWAGGNTIYF.

This sequence joins TRBV5-5 and TRBJ2-7; D possibly corresponds to TRBD1 (5 bases). Germline CDR1 and CDR2: SGHKS and YYEKEE (reference sequence). The CDR3 spans 14 residues. Trimming shortened V by 4 bases and J by 2 bases, and 13 bases separated the two germline ends. The CDR3 loop reads CASSLAGQAYEQYV. CDR3 in DNA: TGTGCCAGCAGCCTCGCTGGACAAGCCTACGAGCAGTACGTC.

This clonotype was seen many times. V is TRBV9 and J is TRBJ2-2, with D maybe TRBD2 (5 bases). The CDR3 has 15 amino acids. Germline CDR1 SGDLS, CDR2 YYNGEE. Trimming stripped 0 bases from V and 3 bases from J, with 9 bases between. CDR3 sequence reads: CASSVALGDTGELFF. CDR3 bases: TGTGCCAGCAGCGTAGCTCTCGGGGACACCGGGGAGCTGTTTTTT.

This chain joins TRBV3-1 and TRBJ2-6, with D tentatively TRBD1 (5 bases). The germline CDR1 and CDR2 sequences are LGHDT and YNNKEL (reference sequence). CDR3 length equals 21 residues. V was pared by 0 bases and J by 0 bases, with 21 bases between. CDR3 amino acids: CASSQDWKGTGPLSGANVLTF. In DNA, the CDR3 is TGTGCCAGCAGCCAAGATTGGAAAGGTACAGGCCCTCTCTCTGGGGCCAACGTCCTGACTTTC.

The chain combines TRBV4-3 with TRBJ2-3; maybe TRBD2 (6 bases). The CDR3 totals 15 residues. Looked up from germline, CDR1 is LGHNA and CDR2 is YSLEER. V lost 1 base, J lost 4 bases, and 12 bases lay in between. The CDR3 DNA sequence: TGCGCCAGCAGCCAAGTTGTCGGGGGTTCAGATACGCAGTATTTT. Amino acid sequence: CASSQVVGGSDTQYF.

The genes are TRBV12-3 or TRBV12-4 and TRBJ2-5, with D possibly called TRBD1 or TRBD2 (6 bases each). Trimming shortened V by 7 bases and J by 5 bases, and 17 bases separated the two germline ends. The CDR3 consists of 14 residues. The CDR3 here is CASTDRGRGETQYF. DNA for the CDR3: TGTGCCAGCACGGATCGGGGGCGAGGGGAGACCCAGTACTTC.

This clonotype occurred a few times. The V gene is TRBV7-2, the J gene TRBJ2-1; no firm D call. With 4 bases removed from V and 0 bases from J, the gap between germline ends came to 10 bases. The CDR3 covers 15 residues. The germline CDR1 and CDR2 sequences are SGHTA and FQGNSA. The CDR3 protein is CASSSRSISYNEQFF. The DNA for the CDR3 is TGTGCCAGCAGCTCGAGATCTATCTCCTACAATGAGCAGTTCTTC.

V gene TRBV5-1 combines with J gene TRBJ1-2; TRBD1 might be the D (6 bases). Deletions cut 4 bases from V and 7 bases from J, with 23 bases between. Germline V gene sequence: CDR1 SGHRS, CDR2 YFSETQ. CDR3 length: 16 amino acids. The CDR3 spells CASSLTPPMDRGGYTF. The CDR3 nucleotides read TGCGCCAGCAGCCTTACTCCTCCAATGGACAGAGGTGGCTACACCTTC.

The V gene is TRBV19, the J gene TRBJ2-2; TRBD2 might be the D (5 bases). This CDR3 contains 16 residues. The germline gives CDR1 LNHDA, CDR2 SQIVND (reference sequence). The germline V and J ends were trimmed by 4 bases and 1 base, with 13 bases remaining between them. The CDR3 here is CASSKLADLNTGELFF. In DNA form, the CDR3 reads TGTGCCAGTAGTAAGTTGGCGGACTTGAACACCGGGGAGCTGTTTTTT.

This clonotype was observed many times. V gene TRBV20-1 combines with J gene TRBJ2-3, with 9 bases that match TRBD2. This CDR3 is built from 15 residues. V gave up 3 bases and J gave up 3 bases; unmatched junction bases: 7. Germline V gives CDR1 DFQATT, CDR2 SNEGSKA (reference sequence). The CDR3 DNA reads TGCAGTGCTAGCGGAGCGGGGGGTGCGACAGATACGCAGTATTTT. Translation gives CSASGAGGATDTQYF.

Comments on this clonotype: This may stem from a read error, because a much larger clone lies one nucleotide away. The V call is TRBV7-9, the J call TRBJ1-4; no clear D. CDR3 length equals 11 residues. Trimming cost V 7 bases and J 4 bases, with 4 bases left between them. Germline loops: CDR1 SEHNR, CDR2 FQNEAQ (reference sequence). The CDR3 nucleotides read TGTGCCAGCACCGGTAATGAAAAACTGTTTTTT. Translated, it gives CASTGNEKLFF.

This clonotype was counted between two and nine times. The chain has TRBV6-2 or TRBV6-3 and TRBJ1-5; D is possibly TRBD1 (6 bases). Per germline, CDR1 MNHEY and CDR2 SVGEGT. CDR3 size: 16 residues. V shed 4 bases and J shed 1 base, with 14 bases lying between them. The CDR3 region has the DNA TGTGCCAGCAGTTTCAAAGGCAGGGGAAGCAATCAGCCCCAGCATTTT. Residues: CASSFKGRGSNQPQHF.

This clonotype appeared many times. The J gene is TRBJ1-5, the V gene TRBV28; D ambiguous. Germline-derived CDR1 and CDR2 are MDHEN and SYDVKM. The CDR3 is 12 amino acids. V shed 3 bases and J shed 5 bases, with 5 bases lying between them. The CDR3 bases are TGTGCCAGCAGTTTTTACGATCAGCCCCAGCATTTT. It is translated as CASSFYDQPQHF. Combining the CDR3 with reference TRBV28 and TRBJ1-5 gives the whole variable domain DVKVTQSSRYLVKRTGEKVFLECVQDMDHENMFWYRQDPGLGLRLIYFSYDVKMKEKGDIPEGYSVSREKKERFSLILESASTNQTSMYLCASSFYDQPQHFGDGTRLSIL.

This clonotype was seen many times. The genes are TRBV29-1 and TRBJ2-7; D is unclear. V lost 2 bases and J lost 0, with 5 bases in between. Germline V gene data show CDR1 as SQVTM and CDR2 as ANQGSEA. This CDR3 is 12 amino acids long. The CDR3 is CSVENGSYEQYF. The CDR3 nucleotides read TGCAGCGTTGAAAACGGCTCCTACGAGCAGTACTTC.

The chain's CDR3 is CASSFWGSTDTQYF. CDR3 DNA sequence: TGTGCCAGCAGTTTTTGGGGTAGCACAGATACGCAGTATTTT. The V and J genes are TRBV28 and TRBJ2-3; D is undetermined. V was pared by 3 bases and J by 0 bases, with 7 bases between. The CDR3 consists of 14 residues. Germline CDR1 is MDHEN and CDR2 is SYDVKM.

The sample holds many counts of this clonotype. J is TRBJ2-3 and V is TRBV11-2; 11 bases align to TRBD2. CDR3 length: 17 amino acids. Germline values: CDR1 SGHAT, CDR2 FQNNGV. Trimming cost V 4 bases and J 8 bases; bases outside gene matches: 14. The CDR3 DNA sequence: TGTGCCAGCAGCTCCCGACTAGCGGGGCCCTGGCATGTTACGCAGTATTTT. Translated: CASSSRLAGPWHVTQYF.

The CDR3 bases are TGTGCCAGCAGCCAACTTAGCGGGGCCTACCAAGAGACCCAGTACTTC. The encoded protein is CASSQLSGAYQETQYF. The rearrangement links TRBV4-2 to TRBJ2-5; the match to TRBD2 covers 8 bases. The CDR3 consists of 16 residues. Trimming at V came to 2 bases and at J to 0 bases, leaving 5 bases not matched to a gene. Germline V lookup: CDR1 LGHNA, CDR2 YNFKEQ.

The chain has TRBV12-5 and TRBJ2-7; the match to TRBD1 covers 9 bases. Trimming removed 2 bases from V and 0 bases from J; junction bases left unmatched: 8. CDR3 size: 17 residues. Germline-derived CDR1 and CDR2 are LGHNT and FRNRAP. This CDR3 reads CASGLPTGTGNSYEQYF. For the CDR3, the DNA is TGTGCTAGTGGTTTGCCCACGGGGACAGGGAACTCCTACGAGCAGTACTTC.

This chain joins TRBV5-5 and TRBJ2-3; 7 bases align to TRBD2. This CDR3 is 14 amino acids long. V gave up 0 bases and J gave up 6 bases; unmatched junction bases: 4. Germline CDR1 is SGHKS and CDR2 is YYEKEE (reference sequence). CDR3 protein: CASSLGGGFDTQYF. Here the CDR3 DNA reads TGTGCCAGCAGCTTGGGCGGGGGATTTGATACGCAGTATTTT. Drawing the rest from reference TRBV5-5 and TRBJ2-3, the complete variable domain is DAGVTQSPTHLIKTRGQQVTLRCSPISGHKSVSWYQQVLGQGPQFIFQYYEKEERGRGNFPDRFSARQFPNYSSELNVNALLLGDSALYLCASSLGGGFDTQYFGPGTRLTVL.

The chain joins TRBV12-3 or TRBV12-4 to TRBJ1-6, with 7 bases fitting TRBD1. The junction had 10 bases not matched to a gene; V was cut back by 6 bases and J by 8 bases. This CDR3 has 15 amino acids. This CDR3 reads CASSLTGDKDSPLHF. CDR3 DNA sequence: TGTGCCAGCAGCTTAACAGGGGACAAAGATTCACCCCTCCACTTT.

At least ten counts were recorded for this clonotype. The genes are TRBV20-1 and TRBJ2-7; D is possibly TRBD2 (6 bases). V was cut by 3 bases and J by 4 bases, with 19 bases left in between. The CDR3 has 15 amino acids. In germline, CDR1 is DFQATT, CDR2 SNEGSKA (reference sequence). In DNA, the CDR3 is TGCAGTGCTAGGGATATAGCGGATCCTTTTTACGAGCAGTACGTC. It encodes CSARDIADPFYEQYV.

The gene calls are TRBV20-1 and TRBJ2-7, with TRBD1 identical over 8 bases. This CDR3 is built from 13 residues. Trimming removed 6 bases from V and 3 bases from J; junction bases left unmatched: 7. The germline CDR1 and CDR2 sequences are DFQATT and SNEGSKA (reference sequence). CDR3 protein: CSAEDRERYEQYV. DNA of the CDR3: TGCAGTGCAGAGGACAGGGAGCGCTACGAGCAGTACGTC.

At least ten counts were recorded for this clonotype. The V call is TRBV12-3 or TRBV12-4, the J call TRBJ2-1; D may be TRBD1 or TRBD2 (5 bases each). Trimming took 4 bases from V and 1 from J, leaving 14 bases between them. This CDR3 has 16 amino acids. CDR3 sequence (DNA): TGTGCCAGCAGTTACGGGACGTCCCGTTCCTACAATGAGCAGTTCTTC. Translation: CASSYGTSRSYNEQFF.

This chain uses TRBV12-3 or TRBV12-4 with TRBJ2-7; D gene unclear. V dropped 4 bases and J dropped 2 bases, with 12 bases sitting between them. There are 14 residues in the CDR3. DNA for the CDR3: TGTGCCAGCAGTTCGACCGAAACCCCCTACGAGCAGTACTTC. Its translation is CASSSTETPYEQYF.